What follows are 16 T cell receptor beta chains derived from one specimen sequenced in a study of T cell repertoires and HLA-DP antigens. No cognate antigen is known for these TCRs. Profiled with immunoSEQ multiplex PCR; TCRdb holds only in-frame clones, not every one. The sample contains about 89,000 clones, around 86% of which appear only once. Sequenced input: CD4+ T cells from PBMCs. The origin of the receptors is a man between 50 and 59 years old in good health and CMV-seronegative.

V and J are TRBV7-2 and TRBJ2-5; 7 bases are shared with TRBD1. Looked up from germline, CDR1 is SGHTA and CDR2 is FQGNSA. V lost 5 bases, J lost 5 bases, and 8 bases stayed unmatched. This CDR3 is 14 amino acids long. The CDR3 reads CASSREGGRETQYF. CDR3 bases: TGTGCCAGCAGCAGAGAAGGGGGCAGGGAGACCCAGTACTTC.

The gene calls are TRBV15 and TRBJ2-7, with TRBD2 identical over 8 bases. V lost 4 bases, J lost 3 bases, and 11 bases stayed unmatched. The CDR3 spans 16 residues. Germline V gene lookup returns CDR1 LNHNV and CDR2 YYDKDF (reference sequence). CDR3 nucleotide sequence: TGTGCCACCAGCACCAAGCCCACTAGCGGTAACTACGAGCAGTACTTC. Protein product: CATSTKPTSGNYEQYF.

This clone was observed a single time. V is TRBV28 and J is TRBJ2-4; D might be TRBD1 or TRBD2, each matching 5 bases. Germline CDR1 reads MDHEN; CDR2 reads SYDVKM. The ends were cut back, 5 bases at V and 1 base at J, with 15 bases in the middle. The CDR3 is made up of 16 amino acids. CDR3 residues: CASSPTGPGAKNIQYF. The DNA for the CDR3 is TGTGCCAGCAGTCCAACGGGACCCGGGGCCAAAAACATTCAGTACTTC. The full variable domain, completed using reference TRBV28 and TRBJ2-4, is DVKVTQSSRYLVKRTGEKVFLECVQDMDHENMFWYRQDPGLGLRLIYFSYDVKMKEKGDIPEGYSVSREKKERFSLILESASTNQTSMYLCASSPTGPGAKNIQYFGAGTRLSVL.

This clone was seen a single time. The V call is TRBV5-4, the J call TRBJ2-2, with 9 bases matching TRBD2. The V and J ends lost 0 bases and 7 bases, in that order; junction bases with no gene match: 4. The germline gives CDR1 SGHNT, CDR2 YYREEE (reference sequence). The CDR3 is 15 amino acids. The CDR3 loop reads CASSLGGRAVGELFF. Written as DNA, the CDR3 is TGTGCCAGCAGCTTGGGCGGGAGGGCCGTCGGGGAGCTGTTTTTT.

This chain links TRBV18 with TRBJ1-1; D gene uncertain. CDR3 length equals 15 residues. Germline V gene lookup returns CDR1 KGHSH and CDR2 LQKENI. Trimming took 6 bases from V and 7 from J, leaving 21 bases between them. The CDR3 nucleotides are TGTGCCAGCTCCAGGATTTTGCAGGAGGGTAGTGAAGCTTTCTTT. It translates to CASSRILQEGSEAFF. Combining the CDR3 with reference TRBV18 and TRBJ1-1 gives the whole variable domain NAGVMQNPRHLVRRRGQEARLRCSPMKGHSHVYWYRQLPEEGLKFMVYLQKENIIDESGMPKERFSAEFPKEGPSILRIQQVVRGDSAAYFCASSRILQEGSEAFFGQGTRLTVV.

The chain joins TRBV25-1 to TRBJ2-1; 8 nucleotides line up with TRBD1. In germline, CDR1 is MGHDK, CDR2 SYGVNS. CDR3 length: 14 residues. V lost 4 bases to trimming and J lost 7 bases; unmatched junction nucleotides: 6. The CDR3 here is CASSGQGFRNEQFF. CDR3 coding DNA: TGTGCCAGCAGTGGACAGGGGTTTAGGAATGAGCAGTTCTTC.

The chain is built from TRBV6-6 and TRBJ2-7; tentative D call: TRBD1 (5 bases). Between the trimmed V and J ends, which lost 8 bases and 2 bases, there was a span of 22 bases. Germline assignment: CDR1 MNHNY and CDR2 SVGAGI (reference sequence). This CDR3 has 16 residues. Here the CDR3 reads CASEFPIRTPTYEQYF. For the CDR3, the DNA is TGTGCCAGCGAATTCCCGATCCGGACACCCACCTACGAGCAGTACTTC.

The chain couples TRBV19 to TRBJ1-1, with a possible D match to TRBD1 (6 bases). The CDR3 covers 13 residues. From germline, CDR1 is LNHDA and CDR2 SQIVND (reference sequence). V was cut by 6 bases and J by 1 base, with 9 bases left in between. The CDR3 spells CASRWTANTEAFF. The CDR3 DNA follows: TGTGCCAGTAGATGGACAGCGAACACTGAAGCTTTCTTT.

The rearrangement links TRBV7-2 to TRBJ2-1; a possible D gene is TRBD1 (6 bases). V shed 4 bases and J shed 6 bases, with 13 bases lying between them. The CDR3 runs to 14 residues. The germline CDR1 and CDR2 sequences are SGHTA and FQGNSA. The CDR3 is CASSSATGTNEQFF. CDR3 coding DNA: TGTGCCAGCAGCTCGGCAACAGGGACCAATGAGCAGTTCTTC. The whole variable domain, remainder taken from reference TRBV7-2 and TRBJ2-1, is GAGVSQSPSNKVTEKGKDVELRCDPISGHTALYWYRQSLGQGLEFLIYFQGNSAPDKSGLPSDRFSAERTGGSVSTLTIQRTQQEDSAVYLCASSSATGTNEQFFGPGTRLTVL.

The chain couples TRBV15 to TRBJ2-1; TRBD2 matches 9 bases. V was pared by 8 bases and J by 14 bases, with 10 bases of the junction left unmatched. The CDR3 is made up of 12 amino acids. Germline CDR1 is LNHNV and CDR2 is YYDKDF (reference sequence). Here the CDR3 reads CATGTSTYSEFF. The CDR3 region has the DNA TGTGCCACCGGGACTAGCACTTATTCGGAGTTCTTC.

This chain connects TRBV5-1 to TRBJ2-7; 8 nucleotides line up with TRBD1. The V gene end was trimmed by 4 bases and the J gene end by 7 bases; junction bases not matched to a gene: 10. The CDR3 has 14 amino acids. Looked up from germline, CDR1 is SGHRS and CDR2 is YFSETQ. CDR3 nucleotide sequence: TGCGCCAGCAGCAACAAGCAGGGGGCGGGAGAGCAGTACTTC. The encoded protein is CASSNKQGAGEQYF.

This chain joins TRBV7-9 and TRBJ1-4; possible D gene TRBD1, 6 bases. Germline V CDR1 and CDR2: SEHNR, FQNEAQ (reference sequence). V was clipped by 1 base and J by 7 bases, with 13 bases between them. This CDR3 is 15 amino acids long. As DNA, the CDR3 is TGTGCCAGCAGCTTAGTATCAGGGGTCGGTGAAAAACTGTTTTTT. It specifies CASSLVSGVGEKLFF.

The rearrangement joins TRBV7-9 to TRBJ1-1; TRBD1 is a possible D gene (5 bases). This CDR3 has 16 amino acids. The V gene lost 1 base and the J gene lost 1 base, with 13 bases spanning the gap. The V gene's germline CDR1 is SEHNR and CDR2 FQNEAQ (reference sequence). CDR3 in DNA: TGTGCCAGCAGCTTAGGGCGGGAAGGGGAGAACACTGAAGCTTTCTTT. Amino acid sequence: CASSLGREGENTEAFF.

The chain recombines TRBV28 with TRBJ2-1; the match to TRBD2 covers 9 bases. Germline V lookup: CDR1 MDHEN, CDR2 SYDVKM. V lost 7 bases and J lost 5; bases outside the gene matches: 9. CDR3 size: 15 residues. CDR3 loop: CASIPSGTGNNEQFF. In nucleotides, the CDR3 is TGTGCCAGCATCCCTAGCGGGACTGGAAACAATGAGCAGTTCTTC.

The gene calls are TRBV7-8 and TRBJ2-7; TRBD1 is a possible D gene (8 bases). V gave up 3 bases and J gave up 3 bases, with 15 bases separating them. Germline values: CDR1 SGHVS, CDR2 FQNEAQ. CDR3 length equals 15 residues. The CDR3 region is CASSLRGTGNYEQYF. The CDR3 bases are TGTGCCAGCAGCTTGCGGGGGACAGGTAACTACGAGCAGTACTTC.

A word on this clone: An end of the junction does not agree with germline; a read error may underlie this. The genes are TRBV6-6 and TRBJ2-7; 7 nucleotides agree with TRBD1. From germline, CDR1 is MNHNY and CDR2 SVGAGI (reference sequence). This CDR3 comprises 16 residues. The CDR3 DNA reads as TGTGCCAGCAGTTACCCACAACGGACAGGCGTTTACGAGCGGTACTTC. Translation gives CASSYPQRTGVYERYF.